The rows below give T cell receptor beta chains drawn from one sample of a study of PD-L1 blockade in urothelial cancer. Method: immunoSEQ multiplex PCR; TCRdb's copy keeps in-frame clones and lacks some. The sample holds about 88,000 clones, roughly 90% seen once. The source was PBMCs, collected around atezolizumab (anti-PD-L1) treatment. These receptors were collected from a man in his 60s with urothelial cancer. CDR3s include the opening cysteine and the closing phenylalanine or tryptophan. A D gene is named only where the DNA matches it firmly. A row's size may be missing; if present it is once, few, many or a size class.

v_gene	d_gene	abundance	j_gene	CDR3aa	CDR3nt
TRBV11-2	TRBD1	-	TRBJ2-7	CASSLVGGQGTYEQYF	TGTGCCAGCAGCTTAGTGGGGGGACAGGGAACCTACGAGCAGTACTTC
TRBV4-1	-	-	TRBJ1-2	CASSQERGYGYTF	TGCGCCAGCAGCCAAGAACGAGGCTATGGCTACACCTTC
TRBV6-5	-	-	TRBJ2-3	CASSYTNSLSDTQYF	TGTGCCAGCAGTTACACTAATAGCCTGTCGGATACGCAGTATTTT
TRBV27	TRBD1	-	TRBJ2-2	CASSTGDTGELFF	TGTGCCAGCAGTACAGGGGATACCGGGGAGCTGTTTTTT
TRBV7-9	TRBD1	-	TRBJ2-2	CASSRTGANTGELFF	TGTGCCAGCAGTCGGACAGGCGCGAACACCGGGGAGCTGTTTTTT
TRBV7-2	TRBD1	-	TRBJ1-1	CASSLELRTGGIEAFF	TGTGCCAGCAGCTTAGAACTAAGGACAGGGGGGATTGAAGCTTTCTTT
TRBV28	-	-	TRBJ2-5	CASSPALEETQYF	TGTGCCAGCAGTCCCGCGCTTGAAGAGACCCAGTACTTC
TRBV11-2	-	once	TRBJ2-5	CASTVERPGVETQYF	TGTGCCAGCACTGTGGAGCGGCCGGGTGTAGAGACCCAGTACTTC
TRBV6-5	TRBD2	-	TRBJ2-3	CASSPGTSGKTQYF	TGTGCCAGCAGCCCAGGGACTAGCGGGAAAACGCAGTATTTT
TRBV15	-	-	TRBJ2-4	CATSRDRGAKNIQYF	TGTGCCACCAGCAGAGATCGGGGAGCCAAAAACATTCAGTACTTC
TRBV5-4	-	-	TRBJ2-7	CASSLEWRRSYEQYF	TGTGCCAGCAGCTTGGAATGGAGGCGGTCGTACGAGCAGTACTTC
TRBV9	TRBD1	once	TRBJ1-1	CASSATGANTEAFF	TGTGCCAGCAGCGCCACAGGGGCGAACACTGAAGCTTTCTTT
TRBV28	TRBD2	-	TRBJ2-7	CASSSPFSGSSYEQYF	TGTGCCAGCAGCTCCCCCTTTAGCGGGAGCTCCTACGAGCAGTACTTC
TRBV29-1	TRBD2	-	TRBJ2-3	CSVEPSGMGTDTQYF	TGCAGCGTTGAGCCTAGCGGGATGGGCACAGATACGCAGTATTTT
TRBV4-1	-	-	TRBJ2-6	CASSPDSSGANVLTF	TGCGCCAGCAGCCCGGACAGCTCTGGGGCCAACGTCCTGACTTTC
TRBV7-2	-	-	TRBJ1-3	CASTNREPSGNTIYF	TGTGCCAGCACCAACCGGGAGCCCTCTGGAAACACCATATATTTT
TRBV28	TRBD1	-	TRBJ1-2	CASRPTGTPYGYTF	TGTGCCAGCAGACCGACAGGGACCCCCTATGGCTACACCTTC
TRBV5-1	-	-	TRBJ2-7	CASSFEGEQYF	TGCGCCAGCAGCTTCGAGGGCGAGCAGTACTTC
TRBV7-2	-	-	TRBJ2-7	CASSLAGTDSSYEQYF	TGTGCCAGCAGCTTAGCAGGGACGGACAGCTCCTACGAGCAGTACTTC
TRBV9	-	-	TRBJ2-7	CASSRTSGGEQYF	TGTGCCAGCAGCCGGACCTCTGGGGGGGAGCAGTACTTC
TRBV9	TRBD1	-	TRBJ2-7	CASSPRTGSGREQYF	TGTGCCAGCAGCCCTAGGACAGGGTCGGGGAGGGAGCAGTACTTC
TRBV4-3	TRBD1	-	TRBJ2-7	CASSQLTGTGSSYEQYF	TGCGCCAGCAGCCAACTGACAGGGACAGGATCCTCCTACGAGCAGTACTTC
TRBV30	-	-	TRBJ2-4	CAWSAAIAKNIQYF	TGTGCCTGGAGTGCCGCGATAGCCAAAAACATTCAGTACTTC
TRBV6-5	-	-	TRBJ2-3	CASRGTGTDTQYF	TGTGCCAGCAGAGGCACGGGGACAGATACGCAGTATTTT
TRBV7-2	TRBD2	-	TRBJ2-1	CASSRGLAAYNEQFF	TGTGCCAGCAGCCGGGGACTAGCGGCCTACAATGAGCAGTTCTTC
TRBV11-1	-	-	TRBJ1-6	CASSLSEPGYNSPLHF	TGTGCCAGCAGCTTATCCGAGCCAGGGTATAATTCACCCCTCCACTTT
TRBV10-3	-	-	TRBJ1-2	CAISPRGDGYTF	TGTGCCATCTCTCCCCGGGGTGATGGCTACACCTTC
TRBV4-3	-	-	TRBJ1-1	CASSQDRNTEAFF	TGCGCCAGCAGCCAGGACAGGAACACTGAAGCTTTCTTT
TRBV7-8	-	-	TRBJ2-1	CASSLVGQAEQFF	TGTGCCAGCAGCTTAGTGGGGCAGGCTGAGCAGTTCTTC
TRBV12-1	-	-	TRBJ2-1	CASSSHRGRRDEQFF	TGTGCCAGCAGCTCCCACAGGGGGCGCCGAGATGAGCAGTTCTTC
TRBV2	-	once	TRBJ2-5	CASSDDSAFQETQYF	TGTGCCAGCAGTGATGATAGCGCCTTTCAAGAGACCCAGTACTTC
TRBV25-1	TRBD1	-	TRBJ2-2	CASSQTGGDTGELFF	TGTGCCAGCAGCCAGACAGGGGGTGACACCGGGGAGCTGTTTTTT
TRBV11-2	-	few	TRBJ2-5	CASSLVGASYF	TGTGCCAGCAGCTTAGTCGGCGCTAGCTACTTC
TRBV9	TRBD2	-	TRBJ2-1	CASSPSEFFSGSRYEQFF	TGTGCCAGCAGCCCCTCAGAGTTCTTTAGCGGGAGTCGGTATGAGCAGTTCTTC
TRBV10-2	-	-	TRBJ2-7	CASTSEPNSYEQYF	TGCGCCAGCACCAGTGAACCCAACTCCTACGAGCAGTACTTC
TRBV7-9	TRBD1	-	TRBJ2-7	CASSSGQGTYEQYF	TGTGCCAGCAGCTCCGGACAGGGAACCTACGAGCAGTACTTC
TRBV9	-	once	TRBJ2-5	CASSSAVQETQYF	TGTGCCAGCAGCTCAGCGGTCCAAGAGACCCAGTACTTC
TRBV7-9	TRBD1	-	TRBJ2-2	CASSLATGPLNTGELFF	TGTGCCAGCAGCTTAGCGACAGGGCCCCTGAACACCGGGGAGCTGTTTTTT
TRBV7-3	-	-	TRBJ2-7	CASSLGTTYEQYF	TGTGCCAGCAGCTTAGGGACAACCTACGAGCAGTACTTC
TRBV5-1	-	-	TRBJ2-7	CASSLGWEADYEQYF	TGCGCCAGCAGCTTGGGGTGGGAGGCGGACTACGAGCAGTACTTC
TRBV5-6	-	-	TRBJ2-2	CASSLPGQNTGELFF	TGTGCCAGCAGCTTGCCAGGGCAGAACACCGGGGAGCTGTTTTTT
TRBV20-1	-	-	TRBJ1-1	CSGSGLVEAFF	TGCAGTGGCTCGGGACTGGTTGAAGCTTTCTTT
TRBV15	TRBD1	-	TRBJ2-7	CATSSTFNRGRSTYEQYF	TGTGCCACCAGCAGCACTTTCAACAGGGGCCGCTCAACTTACGAGCAGTACTTC